This T cell receptor beta chain is from a study of technical replicates of blood from a handful of donors. Trimming took 0 bases from V and 0 from J, leaving 12 bases between them. Looked up from germline, CDR1 is SGHRS and CDR2 is YFSETQ. This CDR3 has 16 residues. Profiled with immunoSEQ multiplex PCR; TCRdb holds only in-frame clones, not every one. The sample records approximately 75,000 clones, around four fifths being singletons. The sample holds one count of this clone. The clonotype comes from a human donor in good health. Some clones in this sample may be carry-over from other donors' samples. The rearrangement links TRBV5-1 to TRBJ1-1; D uncertain. Sequenced material: PBMCs. CDR3: CASSLAYVEVNTEAFF. The CDR3, as DNA: TGCGCCAGCAGCTTGGCCTACGTTGAAGTGAACACTGAAGCTTTCTTT.